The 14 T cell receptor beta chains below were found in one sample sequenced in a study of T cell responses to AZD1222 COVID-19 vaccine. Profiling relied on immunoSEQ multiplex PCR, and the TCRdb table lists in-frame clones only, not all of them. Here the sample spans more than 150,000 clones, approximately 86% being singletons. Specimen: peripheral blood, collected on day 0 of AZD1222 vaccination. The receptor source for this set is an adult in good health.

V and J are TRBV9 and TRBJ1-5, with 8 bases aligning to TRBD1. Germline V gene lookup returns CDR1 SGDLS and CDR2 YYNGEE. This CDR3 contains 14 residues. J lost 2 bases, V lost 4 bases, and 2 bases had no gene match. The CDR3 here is CASSLQGGNQPQHF. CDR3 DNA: TGTGCCAGCAGCTTACAGGGGGGCAATCAGCCCCAGCATTTT.

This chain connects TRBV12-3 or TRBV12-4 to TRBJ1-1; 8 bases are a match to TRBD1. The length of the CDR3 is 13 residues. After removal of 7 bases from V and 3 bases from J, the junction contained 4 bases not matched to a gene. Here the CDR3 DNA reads TGTGCCAGCACCCCAGGGGGCCACACTGAAGCTTTCTTT. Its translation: CASTPGGHTEAFF.

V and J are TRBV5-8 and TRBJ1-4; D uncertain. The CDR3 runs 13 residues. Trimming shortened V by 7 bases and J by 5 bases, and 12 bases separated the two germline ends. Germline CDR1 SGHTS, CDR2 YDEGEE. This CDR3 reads CASFLHENEKLFF. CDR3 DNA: TGTGCCAGCTTCCTCCACGAAAATGAAAAACTGTTTTTT.

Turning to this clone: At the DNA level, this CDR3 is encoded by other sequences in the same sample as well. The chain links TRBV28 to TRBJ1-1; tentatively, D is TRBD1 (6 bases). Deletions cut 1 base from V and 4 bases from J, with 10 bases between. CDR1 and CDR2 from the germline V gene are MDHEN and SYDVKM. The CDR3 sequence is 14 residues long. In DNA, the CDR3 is TGTGCCAGCAGTTTATTAGGGGGAGGCACTGAAGCTTTCTTT. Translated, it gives CASSLLGGGTEAFF.

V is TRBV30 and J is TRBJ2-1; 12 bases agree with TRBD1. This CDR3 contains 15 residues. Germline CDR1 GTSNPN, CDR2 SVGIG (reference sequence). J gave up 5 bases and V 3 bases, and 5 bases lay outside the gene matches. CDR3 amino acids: CAWSPGQGANNEQFF. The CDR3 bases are TGTGCCTGGAGCCCGGGACAGGGGGCGAACAATGAGCAGTTCTTC.

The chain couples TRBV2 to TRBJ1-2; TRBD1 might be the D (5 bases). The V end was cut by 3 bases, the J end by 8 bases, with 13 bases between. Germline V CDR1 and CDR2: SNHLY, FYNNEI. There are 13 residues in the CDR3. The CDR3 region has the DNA TGTGCCAGCAGTGATAAAGGGGCGGGCGGCTACACCTTC. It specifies CASSDKGAGGYTF.

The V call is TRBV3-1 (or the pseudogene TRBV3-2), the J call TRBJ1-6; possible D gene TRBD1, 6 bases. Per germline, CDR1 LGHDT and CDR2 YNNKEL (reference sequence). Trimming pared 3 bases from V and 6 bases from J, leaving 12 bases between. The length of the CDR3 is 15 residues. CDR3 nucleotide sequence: TGTGCCAGCAGCCAGGGGACACAGATTAATTCACCCCTCCACTTT. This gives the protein CASSQGTQINSPLHF.

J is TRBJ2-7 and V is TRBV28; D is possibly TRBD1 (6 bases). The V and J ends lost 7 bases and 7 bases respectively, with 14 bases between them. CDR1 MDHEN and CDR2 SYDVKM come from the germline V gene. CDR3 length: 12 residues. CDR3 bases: TGTGCCAGCACCAGGGGTATTCGTGAGCAGTACTTC. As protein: CASTRGIREQYF.

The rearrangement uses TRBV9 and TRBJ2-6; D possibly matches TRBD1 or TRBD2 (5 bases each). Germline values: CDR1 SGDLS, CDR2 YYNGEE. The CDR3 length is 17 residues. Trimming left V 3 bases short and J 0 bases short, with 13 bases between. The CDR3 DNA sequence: TGTGCCAGCAGCGCCAGGGAGACCTACTCTGGGGCCAACGTCCTGACTTTC. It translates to CASSARETYSGANVLTF.

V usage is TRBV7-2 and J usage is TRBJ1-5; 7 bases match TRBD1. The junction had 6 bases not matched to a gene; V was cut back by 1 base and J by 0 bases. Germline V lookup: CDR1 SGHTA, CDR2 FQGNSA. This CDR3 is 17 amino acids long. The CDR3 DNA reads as TGTGCCAGCAGCTTAGTAGTGGGACAGCTTAGCAATCAGCCCCAGCATTTT. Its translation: CASSLVVGQLSNQPQHF.

In nucleotides, the CDR3 is TGCAGTGCTAGTGACAGAAGGACCACTTACAATGAGCAGTTCTTC. This codes for CSASDRRTTYNEQFF. The gene calls are TRBV20-1 and TRBJ2-1; D is possibly TRBD1 (5 bases). The CDR3 length is 15 residues. The ends were cut back, 3 bases at V and 4 bases at J, with 16 bases in the middle. Germline CDR1 reads DFQATT; CDR2 reads SNEGSKA (reference sequence).

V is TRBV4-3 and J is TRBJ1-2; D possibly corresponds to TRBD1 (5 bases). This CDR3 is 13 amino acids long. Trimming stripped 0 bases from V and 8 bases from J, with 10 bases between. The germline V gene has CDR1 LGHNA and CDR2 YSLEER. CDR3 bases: TGCGCCAGCAGCCAAGAGGGGGAAGTGGGCTACACCTTC. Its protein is CASSQEGEVGYTF.

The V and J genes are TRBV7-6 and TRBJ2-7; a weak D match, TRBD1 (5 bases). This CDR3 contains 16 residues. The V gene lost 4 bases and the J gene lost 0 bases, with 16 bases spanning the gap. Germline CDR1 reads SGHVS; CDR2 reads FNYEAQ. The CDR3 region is CASSWTSAVSSYEQYF. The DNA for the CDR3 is TGTGCCAGCAGCTGGACAAGCGCCGTAAGCTCCTACGAGCAGTACTTC.

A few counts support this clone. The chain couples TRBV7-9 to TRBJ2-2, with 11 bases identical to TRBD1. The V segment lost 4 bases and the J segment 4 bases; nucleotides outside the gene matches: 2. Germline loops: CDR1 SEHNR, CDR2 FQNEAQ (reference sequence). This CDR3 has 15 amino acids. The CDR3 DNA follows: TGTGCCAGCAGCTCGGGACAGGGGGGCACCGGGGAGCTGTTTTTT. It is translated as CASSSGQGGTGELFF.